Listed below are T cell receptor beta chains from one sample, sequenced in a study of blood T cell repertoires in COVID-19. Produced via immunoSEQ multiplex PCR; TCRdb's table is partial and in-frame only. Of some 150,000 clones in the sample, around 80% were seen once. The sequencing input was peripheral blood. The receptors originated from a man aged 55 to 70 with active or convalescent COVID-19. Each CDR3 is given with its conserved first and last residue. A D gene is named only where the DNA matches it firmly. The size entry is marked missing in some rows and otherwise reads once, few, many or a size class.

v_call	j_call	clone_size	d_call	cdr3_nt	cdr3_aa
TRBV27	TRBJ2-7	-	-	TGTGCCAGCAGTTCCCGGGCCTGGGGACTCGAGCAGTACTTC	CASSSRAWGLEQYF
TRBV7-8	TRBJ1-1	-	TRBD1	TGTGCCAGCAGCGTACAGGGGACTGAAGCTTTCTTT	CASSVQGTEAFF
TRBV4-2	TRBJ2-7	many	TRBD2	TGTGCCAGCAGCCAAGAGTTGGGGGAGGGCTACGAGCAGTACTTC	CASSQELGEGYEQYF
TRBV5-3	TRBJ1-1	-	-	TGTGCCAGAAGCTTGGGCGGATTGATGAACACTGAAGCTTTCTTT	CARSLGGLMNTEAFF
TRBV2	TRBJ2-2	-	TRBD2	TGTGCCAGCAAACTAGCGGGGGGCCCCGGGGAGCTGTTTTTT	CASKLAGGPGELFF
TRBV19	TRBJ1-1	few	-	TGTGCCAGTAGTATTATGGGACATGAGAACACTGAAGCTTTCTTT	CASSIMGHENTEAFF
TRBV4-3	TRBJ2-2	-	TRBD2	TGCGCCAGCAGCCACCTTGTCCCGGGACTAGCGGGAGACGGTCACGGGGAGCTGTTTTTT	CASSHLVPGLAGDGHGELFF
TRBV7-2	TRBJ2-7	-	TRBD1	TGTGCCAGCAGCCTTTTATGGGGACAGCCCTACGAGCAGTACTTC	CASSLLWGQPYEQYF
TRBV5-1	TRBJ1-4	-	-	TGCGCCAGCAGCTTGATGGGGCAGACTAATGAAAAACTGTTTTTT	CASSLMGQTNEKLFF
TRBV28	TRBJ1-5	-	-	TGTGCCAGCAGTTTCCGACCCCGGAGTCAGCCCCAGCATTTT	CASSFRPRSQPQHF
TRBV4-3	TRBJ2-3	-	TRBD2	TGCGCCAGCAGCCAGGGACTAGCGGGAGGTGATACGCAGTATTTT	CASSQGLAGGDTQYF
TRBV30	TRBJ1-3	-	-	TGTGCCTGGGCAACTGGGGGGGGGAACGGAAACACCATATATTTT	CAWATGGGNGNTIYF
TRBV18	TRBJ1-1	-	-	TGTGCCAGCTCACCACTCGAGTACACTGAAGCTTTCTTT	CASSPLEYTEAFF
TRBV9	TRBJ1-6	-	TRBD1	TGTGCCAGCTCCCGGAGGGGAGGGGACAGGGGATCACCCCTCCACTTT	CASSRRGGDRGSPLHF
TRBV29-1	TRBJ2-1	-	-	TGCAGCGTTTTATCTCCCCCTTCCTACAATGAGCAGTTCTTC	CSVLSPPSYNEQFF
TRBV2	TRBJ1-3	-	-	TGTGCCAGCAGAGGGGATGCTGGAAACACCATATATTTT	CASRGDAGNTIYF
TRBV4-1	TRBJ2-7	-	TRBD2	TGCGCCAGCAGCCCTTCCGCGACGGGAGGCCCTGACGAGCAGTACTTC	CASSPSATGGPDEQYF
TRBV6-4	TRBJ1-1	-	TRBD1	TGTGCCAGCAGTTTCACCGGGACAGGGGTGAAGGCTTTCTTT	CASSFTGTGVKAFF
TRBV5-4	TRBJ2-7	-	-	TGTGCCAGCAGCGGAGCCCACTCCGAGCAGTACTTC	CASSGAHSEQYF
TRBV4-2	TRBJ2-2	-	-	TGTGCCAGCAGCCAAGAGCAGGGCAACACCGGGGAGCTGTTTTTT	CASSQEQGNTGELFF
TRBV5-3	TRBJ2-7	once	-	TGTGCCAGAATTCTGTTCGGGACTCTCCAAGTCTACGAGCAGTACTTC	CARILFGTLQVYEQYF
TRBV5-1	TRBJ2-1	-	TRBD2	TGCGCCAGCAGCTTAGGTAGCGGGAACAATGAGCAGTTCTTC	CASSLGSGNNEQFF
TRBV12-3/TRBV12-4	TRBJ1-1	-	TRBD1	TGTGCCAGCAGTTCCACCGGGACAGGAAAAGCTTTCTTT	CASSSTGTGKAFF
TRBV19	TRBJ1-2	-	-	TGTGCCAGTAGGGACACAATACAGGAATATGGCTACACCTTC	CASRDTIQEYGYTF
TRBV28	TRBJ2-3	few	TRBD2	TGTGCCAGCAGGCCAACGGGACTAGCGGGTATCACAGATACGCAGTATTTT	CASRPTGLAGITDTQYF
TRBV12-3/TRBV12-4	TRBJ2-7	-	-	TGTGCCAGCAGCTCGGACAACTACGAGCAGTACTTC	CASSSDNYEQYF
TRBV10-3	TRBJ1-1	-	-	TGTGCCATCAGTGAGCCCTCCGGTTGGGGGGGCGCTGAAGCTTTCTTT	CAISEPSGWGGAEAFF
TRBV4-2	TRBJ2-1	-	TRBD2	TGTGCCAGCAGCCAAGATCTCGCGGCTAGCGGCCTAAATATGTACAATGAGCAGTTCTTC	CASSQDLAASGLNMYNEQFF
TRBV24-1	TRBJ1-2	-	TRBD1	TGTGCCACCAGTGATCACGCAAGGACAGGGGGTGGGGACTATGGCTACACCTTC	CATSDHARTGGGDYGYTF
TRBV7-3	TRBJ2-3	-	-	TGTGCCAGCAGCTTAAATCGGGGGTATGGCACAGATACGCAGTATTTT	CASSLNRGYGTDTQYF
TRBV7-3	TRBJ1-1	few	TRBD1	TGTGCCAGCAGCTTACGGCGTACAGGGGTCGGCACTGAAGCTTTCTTT	CASSLRRTGVGTEAFF
TRBV11-2	TRBJ2-1	-	-	TGTGCCAGCAGTGCTCTGACAGGCTACAATGAGCAGTTCTTC	CASSALTGYNEQFF
TRBV25-1	TRBJ1-2	-	-	TGTGCCAGCAGCCCTTCGACAGCCCTGATAACCTTC	CASSPSTALITF
TRBV9	TRBJ2-5	once	-	TGTGCCAGCAGCCCTCAGTGGTTCCAAGAGACCCAGTACTTC	CASSPQWFQETQYF
TRBV5-1	TRBJ2-1	few	TRBD2	TGCGCCAGCAGCTTGGAAGGGGCGGGAGGGTACAATGAGCAGTTCTTC	CASSLEGAGGYNEQFF
TRBV5-1	TRBJ1-4	-	TRBD1	TGCGCCAGCAGCTTGGGCCGGGACAGGTCCTACCTAGCCTATGAAAAACTGTTTTTT	CASSLGRDRSYLAYEKLFF
TRBV6-1	TRBJ2-1	few	TRBD1	TGTGCCAGCAGTGAATCGGCCGGGACAGGGGCCCGCAATGAGCAGTTCTTC	CASSESAGTGARNEQFF
TRBV27	TRBJ1-2	few	TRBD1	TGTGCCAGCAGTTTTCGTAGAGGGGGCGGCTACACCTTC	CASSFRRGGGYTF
TRBV6-6	TRBJ2-5	-	TRBD2	TGTGCCAGCAGTTACTCCCCGACTAGCCGGGTGGAGACCCAGTACTTC	CASSYSPTSRVETQYF
TRBV4-3	TRBJ2-7	-	TRBD2	TGCGCCAGCAGCCCCAGGACTAGCGGACCCTACGAGCAGTACTTC	CASSPRTSGPYEQYF
TRBV5-1	TRBJ2-1	-	-	TGCGCCAGCAGCTTGGCCCCGGGAGTATCATACAATGAGCAGTTCTTC	CASSLAPGVSYNEQFF
TRBV29-1	TRBJ2-1	once	TRBD2	TGCAGCGTTGAGCGGGAGGAACACAATGAGCAGTTCTTC	CSVEREEHNEQFF
TRBV5-6	TRBJ2-5	-	-	TGTGCCAGCAGCCAGCGGCACCAAGAGACCCAGTACTTC	CASSQRHQETQYF
TRBV10-3	TRBJ1-2	-	TRBD1	TGTGCCATCAGTACCGGGACAGGGAACTATGGCTACACCTTC	CAISTGTGNYGYTF
TRBV5-1	TRBJ1-6	-	-	TGCGCCAGCAGCTTGAAAGGGGATTCACCCCTCCACTTT	CASSLKGDSPLHF
TRBV7-8	TRBJ2-1	many	TRBD2	TGTGCCAGCAGCTCCGCAAGGGGAGGGGAGCAGTTCTTC	CASSSARGGEQFF